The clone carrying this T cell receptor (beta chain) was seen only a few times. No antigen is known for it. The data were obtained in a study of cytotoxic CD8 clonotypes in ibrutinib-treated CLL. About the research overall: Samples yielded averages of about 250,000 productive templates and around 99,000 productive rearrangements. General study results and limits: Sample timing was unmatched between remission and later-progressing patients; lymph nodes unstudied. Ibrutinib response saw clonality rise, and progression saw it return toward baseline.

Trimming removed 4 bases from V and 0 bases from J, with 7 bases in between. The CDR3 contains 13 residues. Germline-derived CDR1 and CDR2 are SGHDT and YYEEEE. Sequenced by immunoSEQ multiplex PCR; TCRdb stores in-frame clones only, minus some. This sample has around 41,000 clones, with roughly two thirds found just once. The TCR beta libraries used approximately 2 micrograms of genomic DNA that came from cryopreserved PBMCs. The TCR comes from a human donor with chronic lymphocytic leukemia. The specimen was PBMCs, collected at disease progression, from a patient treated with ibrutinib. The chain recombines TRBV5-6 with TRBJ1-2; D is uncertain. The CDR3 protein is CASSLTSNYGYTF. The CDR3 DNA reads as TGTGCCAGCAGCCTGACATCTAACTATGGCTACACCTTC.